The clone carrying this T cell receptor beta chain was observed once. The identical CDR3 is also encoded by other nucleotide sequences in the sample. This sample was included in a study of shared clonotypes between healthy human individuals. Study in general: Three plates each covered CD4 naive and memory; CD8 naive two, CD8 memory one.

In the authors' workflow: From ImmunoSEQ came sequences covering only the junction and carrying no quality scores, so filtering differed. Only in-frame clones appear in the TCRdb table, and some are missing; sequencing was by immunoSEQ multiplex PCR. For V, J and clone size, that table is used; D and trimming come from the DNA. The data contain more than 2,000,000 clones, approximately 93% of them singletons. Sequencing input: naive CD4+ T cells from PBMCs. This sample's subset: CD45RA+ positively selected. This TCR derives from a man aged 18 to 29 in good health. Some clones in this sample may be carry-over from other donors' samples.

The CDR3 DNA sequence: TGTGCCAGCAGTCGGCAATCCACAGATACGCAGTATTTT. Its protein is CASSRQSTDTQYF. V gene TRBV28 combines with J gene TRBJ2-3; no clear D gene. There are 13 residues in the CDR3. CDR1 is MDHEN, CDR2 SYDVKM, per germline. Trimming shortened V by 5 bases and J by 2 bases, and 8 bases separated the two germline ends.